This T cell receptor beta chain was retrieved from a study of cytomegalovirus exposure and HLA in healthy donors. Remarks on this clone: Its antigen is currently unknown.

Produced via immunoSEQ multiplex PCR; TCRdb's table is partial and in-frame only. Counted here are hundreds of thousands of clones, approximately 87% occurring once; the ten biggest clones make up about 3%. Study outcomes and limitations: It was around 160 TCR beta chains that were listed as cytomegalovirus-associated. The classifier was said to identify cytomegalovirus status with high specificity and sensitivity.

This clonotype was obtained from a young man in good health and CMV-seronegative. The source material was PBMCs.

The CDR3 sequence is CASSLGGSLPGLAGGDTQYF. The CDR3 region has the DNA TGTGCCAGCAGTTTGGGAGGATCCTTGCCGGGACTAGCGGGAGGGGATACGCAGTATTTT. The chain carries TRBV27 and TRBJ2-3; TRBD2 matches at 16 bases. Trimming at V came to 3 bases and at J to 6 bases, leaving 15 bases not matched to a gene. Germline V gives CDR1 MNHEY, CDR2 SMNVEV (reference sequence). The CDR3 is 20 amino acids.